The rows below give T cell receptor beta chains drawn from one sample of a study of shared clonotypes between healthy human individuals. This table comes from immunoSEQ multiplex PCR, and its TCRdb copy is limited to in-frame clones, with some not included. The data show more than 400,000 clones, 90% to 97% seen once. Sequencing used naive CD4+ T cells sorted from blood. The receptors were sampled from a woman aged 25 to 39 in good health. CDR3s include the opening cysteine and the closing phenylalanine or tryptophan.

V,J,CDR3
TRBV19,TRBJ2-3,CASSIAFDRVPSTDTQYF
TRBV13,TRBJ2-3,CASSLGREWVSDTQYF
TRBV5-1,TRBJ2-3,CASSPQSSTDTQYF
TRBV21-1,TRBJ2-7,CASSKTPGGRGFRIIAYEQYF
TRBV5-6,TRBJ2-1,CASTGTVFNEQFF
TRBV28,TRBJ2-6,CASSFGRIYSSGANVLTF
TRBV19,TRBJ1-1,CASSSGEATEAFF
TRBV28,TRBJ1-1,CASRFQGMNTEAFF
TRBV2,TRBJ1-5,CASSVGNQPQHF
TRBV6-1,TRBJ1-1,CASRVIGSTEAFF
TRBV28,TRBJ1-2,CASSLGTGGAYGYTF
TRBV11-2,TRBJ2-3,CASSLGGSQSTDTQYF